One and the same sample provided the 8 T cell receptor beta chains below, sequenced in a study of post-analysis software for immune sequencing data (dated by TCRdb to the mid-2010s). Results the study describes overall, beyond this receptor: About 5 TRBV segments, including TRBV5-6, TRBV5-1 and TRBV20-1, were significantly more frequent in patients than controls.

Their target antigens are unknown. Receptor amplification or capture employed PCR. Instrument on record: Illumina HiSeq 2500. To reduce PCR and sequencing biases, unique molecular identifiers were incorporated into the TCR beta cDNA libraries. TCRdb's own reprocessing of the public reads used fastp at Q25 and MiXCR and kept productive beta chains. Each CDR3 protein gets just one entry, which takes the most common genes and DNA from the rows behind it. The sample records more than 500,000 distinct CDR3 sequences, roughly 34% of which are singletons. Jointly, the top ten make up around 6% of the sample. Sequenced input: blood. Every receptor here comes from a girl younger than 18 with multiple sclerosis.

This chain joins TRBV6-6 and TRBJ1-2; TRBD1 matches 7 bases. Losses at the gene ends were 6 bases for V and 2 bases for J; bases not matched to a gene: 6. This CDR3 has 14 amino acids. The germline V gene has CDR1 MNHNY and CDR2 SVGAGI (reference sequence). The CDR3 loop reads CASSRQTGNYGYTF. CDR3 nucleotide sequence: TGTGCCAGCAGCCGTCAGACAGGGAACTATGGCTACACCTTC.

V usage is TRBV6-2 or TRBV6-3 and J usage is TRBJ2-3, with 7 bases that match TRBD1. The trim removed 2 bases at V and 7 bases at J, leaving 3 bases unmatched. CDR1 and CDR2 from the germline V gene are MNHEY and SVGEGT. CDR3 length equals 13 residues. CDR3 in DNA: TGTGCCAGCAGTTACGGGACAGACTATACGCAGTATTTT. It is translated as CASSYGTDYTQYF.

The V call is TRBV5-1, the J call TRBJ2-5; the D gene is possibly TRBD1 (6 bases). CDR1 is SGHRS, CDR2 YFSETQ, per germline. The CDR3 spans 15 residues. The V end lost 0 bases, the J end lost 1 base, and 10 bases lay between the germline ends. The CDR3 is CASSLEGQTQETQYF. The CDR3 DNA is TGCGCCAGCAGCTTGGAGGGACAAACCCAAGAGACCCAGTACTTC. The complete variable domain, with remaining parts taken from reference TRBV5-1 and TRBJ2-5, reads KAGVTQTPRYLIKTRGQQVTLSCSPISGHRSVSWYQQTPGQGLQFLFEYFSETQRNKGNFPGRFSGRQFSNSRSEMNVSTLELGDSALYLCASSLEGQTQETQYFGPGTRLLVL.

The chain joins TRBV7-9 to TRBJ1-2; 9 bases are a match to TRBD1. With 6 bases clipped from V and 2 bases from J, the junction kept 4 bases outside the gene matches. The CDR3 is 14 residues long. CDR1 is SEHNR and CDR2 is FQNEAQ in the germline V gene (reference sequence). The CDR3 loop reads CASSRDRGNYGYTF. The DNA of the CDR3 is TGTGCCAGCAGTCGCGACAGGGGGAACTATGGCTACACCTTC.

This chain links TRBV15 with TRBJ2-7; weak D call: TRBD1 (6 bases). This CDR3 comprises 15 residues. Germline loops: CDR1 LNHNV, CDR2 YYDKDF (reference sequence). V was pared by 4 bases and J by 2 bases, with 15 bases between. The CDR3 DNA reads TGTGCCACCAGCAACCTCGGGGCAGGGGCCTACGAGCAGTACTTC. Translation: CATSNLGAGAYEQYF.

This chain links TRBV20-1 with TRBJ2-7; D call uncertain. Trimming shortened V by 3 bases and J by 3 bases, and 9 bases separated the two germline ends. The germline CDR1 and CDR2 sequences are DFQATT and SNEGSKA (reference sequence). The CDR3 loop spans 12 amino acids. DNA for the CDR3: TGCAGTGCTAGTGACCGGAACTACGAGCAGTACTTC. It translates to CSASDRNYEQYF.

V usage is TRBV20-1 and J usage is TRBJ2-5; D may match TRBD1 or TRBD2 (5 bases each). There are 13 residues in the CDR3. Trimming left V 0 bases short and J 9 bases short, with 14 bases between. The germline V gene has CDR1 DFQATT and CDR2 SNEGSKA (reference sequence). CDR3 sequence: CSARDGTSDSQYF. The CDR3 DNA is TGCAGTGCTAGAGACGGGACCTCAGATTCCCAGTACTTC.

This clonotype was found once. The CDR3 nucleotides are TGCAGCGGGGCAGGCGCGTATGACAATGAGCAGTACTTC. Protein: CSGAGAYDNEQYF. The chain has TRBV29-1 and TRBJ2-5; no clear D gene. Germline assignment: CDR1 SQVTM and CDR2 ANQGSEA. CDR3 size: 13 residues. The V gene lost 7 bases and the J gene lost 11 bases, with 23 bases spanning the gap.